This is a list of T cell receptor beta chains from one sample in a study of blood T cell repertoires in COVID-19. The protocol was immunoSEQ multiplex PCR, while the TCRdb copy is restricted to in-frame clones and leaves out a portion. The sample shows about 220,000 clones, approximately 90% of them seen only once. The sequenced sample was peripheral blood. These receptors originate from a man under 40 who had recovered from COVID-19. Each CDR3 is given with its conserved first and last residue. D genes are given only for firm matches. Clone size is not always given. Where it is, it says once, few, many or a class for expanded clones.

NA | TRBJ1-2 | TRBD1 | TRBV4-3 | TGCGCCAGCAGCCAAGATCCAGGGGGGCACTATGGCTACACCTTC | CASSQDPGGHYGYTF
NA | TRBJ2-5 | NA | TRBV9 | TGTGCCAGCAGCGTAGGAGGCATACAAGAGACCCAGTACTTC | CASSVGGIQETQYF
NA | TRBJ2-2 | TRBD2 | TRBV19 | TGTGCCAGTAGTTGGAGTAGCGGGGGGCTGAACACCGGGGAGCTGTTTTTT | CASSWSSGGLNTGELFF
NA | TRBJ1-5 | NA | TRBV21-1 | TGTGCCAGCCCCGGACAGGTGCGCAATCAGCCCCAGCATTTT | CASPGQVRNQPQHF
NA | TRBJ2-1 | NA | TRBV5-6 | TGTGCCAGCAGCTTGGTGGACAACTACAATGAGCAGTTCTTC | CASSLVDNYNEQFF
NA | TRBJ2-5 | NA | TRBV5-1 | TGCGCCAGCAGCCTTCAGGGGGGACAGCTACAAGAGACCCAGTACTTC | CASSLQGGQLQETQYF
NA | TRBJ1-2 | NA | TRBV28 | TGTGCCAGCAGCTCTAATTGGGAGGGACCCCCCCACACCTTC | CASSSNWEGPPHTF
NA | TRBJ2-7 | NA | TRBV19 | TGTGCCAGTAGTATTAGGAGGACAGTCTACGAGCAGTACTTC | CASSIRRTVYEQYF
NA | TRBJ1-3 | NA | TRBV11-2 | TGTGCCAGCAGCTTAGCGACAGGACTAAACACCATATATTTT | CASSLATGLNTIYF
NA | TRBJ1-3 | TRBD1 | TRBV7-8 | TGTGCCAGCAGCCTCCGGGACAGGGGATTTTATTCTGGAAACACCATATATTTT | CASSLRDRGFYSGNTIYF
NA | TRBJ2-7 | NA | TRBV4-1 | TGCGCCAGCAGCCTCGACAAGGGGCACGAGCAGTACTTC | CASSLDKGHEQYF
NA | TRBJ2-2 | NA | TRBV3-1/TRBV3-2 | TGTGCCAGCAGCCTCGGGCTAGCCCCCGGGGAGCTGTTTTTT | CASSLGLAPGELFF
NA | TRBJ2-4 | NA | TRBV30 | TGTGCCTGGAGTGAGGGGGCCAAAAACATTCAGTACTTC | CAWSEGAKNIQYF
few | TRBJ2-3 | NA | TRBV19 | TGTGCCAGTAGTGCGCCGGATGCGGGCACAGATACGCAGTATTTT | CASSAPDAGTDTQYF
NA | TRBJ2-5 | NA | TRBV6-5 | TGTGCCAGCACAGGGCTGGAGACCCAGTACTTC | CASTGLETQYF
NA | TRBJ2-7 | NA | TRBV6-1 | TGTGCCAGCAGTGAACCCGGGCAGGGGTCTCGAGAGCAGTACTTC | CASSEPGQGSREQYF
NA | TRBJ2-2 | TRBD2 | TRBV11-3 | TGTGCCAGCGCTGAGTCCGGGGGGGCCACCGGGGAGCTGTTTTTT | CASAESGGATGELFF
NA | TRBJ1-5 | NA | TRBV18 | TGTGCCAGCTCACCACAATCGTCCGGGAATCAGCCCCAGCATTTT | CASSPQSSGNQPQHF
NA | TRBJ1-4 | NA | TRBV19 | TGTGCCAGTCGAGGGGGTAATGAAAAACTGTTTTTT | CASRGGNEKLFF
NA | TRBJ2-3 | TRBD2 | TRBV27 | TGTGCCAGCAGTTTATCCGGGGGGGCTGGCACAGATACGCAGTATTTT | CASSLSGGAGTDTQYF
NA | TRBJ2-7 | NA | TRBV6-5 | TGTGCCAGCATTCGGACAGCGAGCTACGAGCAGTACTTC | CASIRTASYEQYF
NA | TRBJ1-4 | NA | TRBV7-2 | TGTGCCAGCAGTAAAGACCCATCCGGGGGGTCACTGTTTTTT | CASSKDPSGGSLFF
NA | TRBJ1-2 | TRBD1 | TRBV9 | TGTGCCAGCAGCAGACAGGGACAACGCTATGGCTACACCTTC | CASSRQGQRYGYTF
NA | TRBJ1-2 | NA | TRBV5-1 | TGCGCCAGCAGCTTGGAGGCAGAGGGAGGCTACACCTTC | CASSLEAEGGYTF
NA | TRBJ2-3 | TRBD2 | TRBV6-2/TRBV6-3 | TGTGCCAGCAGTTACTCTTCCCTAGCTAGCGGGGGATTTTCTAACACAGATACGCAGTATTTT | CASSYSSLASGGFSNTDTQYF
few | TRBJ2-2 | NA | TRBV27 | TGTGCCAGCACCGCGGGGGCCGTCACCGGGGAGCTGTTTTTT | CASTAGAVTGELFF
NA | TRBJ1-2 | NA | TRBV6-4 | TGTGCCAGCAGTGAAGTGCAGGGAAAGGGCGGCTACACCTTC | CASSEVQGKGGYTF
NA | TRBJ1-5 | TRBD1 | TRBV4-1 | TGCGCCAGCAGTCAGACAGGGGATAGGGATCAGCCCCAGCATTTT | CASSQTGDRDQPQHF
NA | TRBJ2-1 | TRBD2 | TRBV3-1/TRBV3-2 | TGTGCCAGCAGCCAATTACTAGCGGGGGGTGTTGAGCAGTTCTTC | CASSQLLAGGVEQFF
NA | TRBJ1-4 | NA | TRBV25-1 | TGTGCCAGCAGTGAAAATTGGGGCGGCGGTAATAATGAAAAACTGTTTTTT | CASSENWGGGNNEKLFF
NA | TRBJ2-5 | TRBD2 | TRBV5-1 | TGCGCCAGCAGAGACCCGGGGGGGGAGACCCAGTACTTC | CASRDPGGETQYF
once | TRBJ2-1 | TRBD1 | TRBV19 | TGTGCCAGTAGAAAAAATCCGGGACAGGGCAGCTCCTACAATGAGCAGTTCTTC | CASRKNPGQGSSYNEQFF
NA | TRBJ2-1 | NA | TRBV12-3/TRBV12-4 | TGTGCCAGCACCCTATCCCCCAATGAGCAGTTCTTC | CASTLSPNEQFF
once | TRBJ2-5 | NA | TRBV5-1 | TGCGCCAGCAGCTTTAATAGGGGCTCAGAGACCCAGTACTTC | CASSFNRGSETQYF
NA | TRBJ1-1 | TRBD1 | TRBV6-5 | TGTGCCAGCAGTTACGCCGGACAGGGGATCACTGAAGCTTTCTTT | CASSYAGQGITEAFF
NA | TRBJ2-7 | NA | TRBV9 | TGTGCCAGCAGCGTAGCAGGTAGCGACGAGCAGTACTTC | CASSVAGSDEQYF
NA | TRBJ1-3 | TRBD1 | TRBV5-1 | TGCGCCAGCAGCCTACTGACAGGGGGCGTCGAAAACACCATATATTTT | CASSLLTGGVENTIYF
NA | TRBJ2-5 | NA | TRBV29-1 | TGCAGCGTTGCCAGGGAGGAGGAGACCCAGTACTTC | CSVAREEETQYF
NA | TRBJ2-2 | NA | TRBV7-9 | TGTGCCAGCAGCTTCGGACAGATGAACACCGGGGAGCTGTTTTTT | CASSFGQMNTGELFF
NA | TRBJ2-1 | TRBD1 | TRBV7-9 | TGTGCCAGCAGCACACCCGGGACAGATATCTACAATGAGCAGTTCTTC | CASSTPGTDIYNEQFF
NA | TRBJ2-7 | NA | TRBV5-1 | TGCGCCAGCAGCATTATCAGGGTAGGATCTAGGAATCTGGTCTACGAGCAGTACTTC | CASSIIRVGSRNLVYEQYF
NA | TRBJ1-1 | NA | TRBV6-4 | TGTGCCAGCAAACCTGGGCAGAGTAACACTGAAGCTTTCTTT | CASKPGQSNTEAFF
NA | TRBJ1-1 | NA | TRBV3-1/TRBV3-2 | TGTGCCAGCAGGTATGAGGCCCGCGCTGAAGCTTTCTTT | CASRYEARAEAFF
NA | TRBJ1-6 | TRBD1 | TRBV3-1/TRBV3-2 | TGTGCCAGCAGATTCGACAGGGACCTTAATTCACCCCTCCACTTT | CASRFDRDLNSPLHF
NA | TRBJ2-2 | TRBD2 | TRBV5-1 | TGCGCCAGCACCGGAGGCGGGAGCTACACCGGGGAGCTGTTTTTT | CASTGGGSYTGELFF
NA | TRBJ2-7 | NA | TRBV4-1 | TGCGCCAGCAGCCAAGAGAGACTCTACGAGCAGTACTTC | CASSQERLYEQYF
few | TRBJ1-2 | NA | TRBV6-5 | TGTGCCAGCAGTCTTCATACAGGCCCCTATGGCTACACCTTC | CASSLHTGPYGYTF
NA | TRBJ2-5 | TRBD1 | TRBV18 | TGTGCCAGCTCACCAGGCAGGGGGCGGGAGACCCAGTACTTC | CASSPGRGRETQYF